This TCR beta chain emerged from a study of CD8+CD57+ T cells in acquired aplastic anemia. TCR beta VDJ and CDR3 profiling used genomic DNA as template. From the reads, TCRdb called clonotypes with MiXCR, one entry per CDR3 protein. Of 120,000 or so distinct CDR3 sequences detected, about 40% appear once; the ten largest clones hold 2.6%. Sequencing involved patients with CD8+CD57+ cell expansion previously shown by flow cytometry. Many counts were recorded for this clonotype. There are 14 residues in the CDR3. CDR1 MNHNS and CDR2 SASEGT come from the germline V gene. V shed 6 bases and J shed 0 bases, with 10 bases lying between them.

The sequenced sample consisted of sorted CD4+, CD8+, or CD8+CD57+ T cells (not recorded which) from PBMCs. The chain carries TRBV6-1 and TRBJ2-3; possibly TRBD1 for D (6 bases). This clonotype originated in a human donor with aplastic anemia. CDR3 amino acids: CASRAGDSTDTQYF. As DNA, the CDR3 is TGTGCCAGCAGGGCAGGGGATAGCACAGATACGCAGTATTTT.